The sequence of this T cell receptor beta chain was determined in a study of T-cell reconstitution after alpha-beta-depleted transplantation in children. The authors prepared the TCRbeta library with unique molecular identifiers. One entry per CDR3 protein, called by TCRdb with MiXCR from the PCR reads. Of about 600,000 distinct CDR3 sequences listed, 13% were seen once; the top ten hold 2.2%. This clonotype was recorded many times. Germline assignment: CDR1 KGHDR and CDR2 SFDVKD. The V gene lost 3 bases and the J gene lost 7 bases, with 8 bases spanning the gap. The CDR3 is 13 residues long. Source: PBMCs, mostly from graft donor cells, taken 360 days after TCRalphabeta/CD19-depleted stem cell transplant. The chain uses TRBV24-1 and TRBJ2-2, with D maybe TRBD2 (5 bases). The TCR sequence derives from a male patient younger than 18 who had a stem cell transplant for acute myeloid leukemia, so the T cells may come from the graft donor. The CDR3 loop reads CATSDDYLGELFF. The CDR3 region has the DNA TGTGCCACCAGTGATGACTACCTCGGGGAGCTGTTTTTT.